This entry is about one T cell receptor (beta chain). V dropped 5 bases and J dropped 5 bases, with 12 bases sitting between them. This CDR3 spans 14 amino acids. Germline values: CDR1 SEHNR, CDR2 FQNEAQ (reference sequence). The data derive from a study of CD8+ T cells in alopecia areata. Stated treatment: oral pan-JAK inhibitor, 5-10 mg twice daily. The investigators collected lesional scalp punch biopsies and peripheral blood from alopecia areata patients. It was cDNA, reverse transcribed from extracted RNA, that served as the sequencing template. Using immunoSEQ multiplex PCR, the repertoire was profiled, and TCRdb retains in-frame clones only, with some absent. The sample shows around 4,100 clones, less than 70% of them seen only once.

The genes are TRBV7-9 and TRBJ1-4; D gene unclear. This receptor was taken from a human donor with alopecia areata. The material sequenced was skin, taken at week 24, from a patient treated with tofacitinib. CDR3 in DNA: TGTGCCAGCAGCCAAGGGAGAGGAAATGAAAAACTGTTTTTT. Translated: CASSQGRGNEKLFF.